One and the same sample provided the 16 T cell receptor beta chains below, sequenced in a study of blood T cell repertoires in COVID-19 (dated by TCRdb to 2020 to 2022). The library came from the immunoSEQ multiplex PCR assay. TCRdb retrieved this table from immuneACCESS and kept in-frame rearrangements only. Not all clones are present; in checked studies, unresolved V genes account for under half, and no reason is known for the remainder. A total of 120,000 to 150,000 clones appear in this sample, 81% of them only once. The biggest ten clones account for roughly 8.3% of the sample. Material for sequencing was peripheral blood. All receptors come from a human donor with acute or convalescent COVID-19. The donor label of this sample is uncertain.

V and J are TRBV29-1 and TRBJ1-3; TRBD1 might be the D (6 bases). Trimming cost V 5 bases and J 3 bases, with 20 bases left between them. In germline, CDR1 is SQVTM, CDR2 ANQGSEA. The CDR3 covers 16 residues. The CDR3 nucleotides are TGCAGCGTTCTCATCTGGGGGCCCCGGAGTGGAAACACCATATATTTT. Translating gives CSVLIWGPRSGNTIYF.

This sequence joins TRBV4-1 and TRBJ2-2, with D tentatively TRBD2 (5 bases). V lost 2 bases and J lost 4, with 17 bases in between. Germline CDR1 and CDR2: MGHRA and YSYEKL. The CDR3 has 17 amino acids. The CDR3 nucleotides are TGCGCCAGCAGCCAACGGGCACCCAGAGGGAGCACCGGGGAGCTGTTTTTT. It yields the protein CASSQRAPRGSTGELFF.

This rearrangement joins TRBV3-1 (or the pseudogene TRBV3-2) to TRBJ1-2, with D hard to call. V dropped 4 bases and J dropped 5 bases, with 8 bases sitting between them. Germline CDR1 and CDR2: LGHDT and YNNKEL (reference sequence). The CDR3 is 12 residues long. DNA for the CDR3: TGTGCCAGCAGCCGCGGGTTTTATGGCTACACCTTC. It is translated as CASSRGFYGYTF.

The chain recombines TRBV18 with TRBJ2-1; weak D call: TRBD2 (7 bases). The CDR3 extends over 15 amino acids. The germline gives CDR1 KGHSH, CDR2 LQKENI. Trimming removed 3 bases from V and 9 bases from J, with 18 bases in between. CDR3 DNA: TGTGCCAGCTCACCGGAGGGGGGGCTCTTGCCTGAGCAGTTCTTC. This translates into CASSPEGGLLPEQFF.

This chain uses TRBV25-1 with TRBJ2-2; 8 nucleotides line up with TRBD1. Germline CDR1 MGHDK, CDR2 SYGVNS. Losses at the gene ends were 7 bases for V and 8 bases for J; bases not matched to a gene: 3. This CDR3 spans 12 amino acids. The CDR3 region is CASTTGAGELFF. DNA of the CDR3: TGTGCCAGCACGACAGGGGCGGGGGAGCTGTTTTTT.

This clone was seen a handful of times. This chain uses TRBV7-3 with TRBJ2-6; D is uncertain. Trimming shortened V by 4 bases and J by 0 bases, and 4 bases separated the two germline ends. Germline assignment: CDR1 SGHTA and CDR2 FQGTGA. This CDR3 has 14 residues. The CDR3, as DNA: TGTGCCAGCAGCTCGAGCTCTGGGGCCAACGTCCTGACTTTC. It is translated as CASSSSSGANVLTF.

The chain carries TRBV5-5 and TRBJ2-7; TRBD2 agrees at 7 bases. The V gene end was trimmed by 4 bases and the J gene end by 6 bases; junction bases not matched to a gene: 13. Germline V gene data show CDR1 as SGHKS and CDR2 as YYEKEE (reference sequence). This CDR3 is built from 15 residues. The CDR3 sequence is CASSNRDYQLREQYV. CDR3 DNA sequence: TGTGCCAGCAGCAACCGGGACTACCAACTACGCGAGCAGTACGTC.

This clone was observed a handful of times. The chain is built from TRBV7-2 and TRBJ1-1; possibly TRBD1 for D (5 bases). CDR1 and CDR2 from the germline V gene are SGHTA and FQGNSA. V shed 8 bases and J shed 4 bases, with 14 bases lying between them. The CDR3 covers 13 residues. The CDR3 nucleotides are TGTGCCAGCTTAAGGGGTTGGGGCACTGAAGCTTTCTTT. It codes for CASLRGWGTEAFF. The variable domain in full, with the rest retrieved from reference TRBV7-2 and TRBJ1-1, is GAGVSQSPSNKVTEKGKDVELRCDPISGHTALYWYRQSLGQGLEFLIYFQGNSAPDKSGLPSDRFSAERTGGSVSTLTIQRTQQEDSAVYLCASLRGWGTEAFFGQGTRLTVV.

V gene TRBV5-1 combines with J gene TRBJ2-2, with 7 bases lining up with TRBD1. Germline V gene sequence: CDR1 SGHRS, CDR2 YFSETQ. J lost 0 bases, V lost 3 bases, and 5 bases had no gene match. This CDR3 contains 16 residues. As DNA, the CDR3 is TGCGCCAGCAGCTCCGCCACAGGGGCGAACACCGGGGAGCTGTTTTTT. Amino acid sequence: CASSSATGANTGELFF.

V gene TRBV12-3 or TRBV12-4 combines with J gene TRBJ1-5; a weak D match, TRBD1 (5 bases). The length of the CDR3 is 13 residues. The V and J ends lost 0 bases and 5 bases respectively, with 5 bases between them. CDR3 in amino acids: CASSLARDQPQHF. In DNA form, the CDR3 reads TGTGCCAGCAGTTTAGCCAGGGATCAGCCCCAGCATTTT.

CDR3 nucleotide sequence: TGTGCCAGCAGCCCTCAGGCAGGGGAGTCACCCCTCCACTTT. Amino acid sequence: CASSPQAGESPLHF. V and J are TRBV3-1 (or the pseudogene TRBV3-2) and TRBJ1-6, with D perhaps TRBD1 (6 bases). This CDR3 contains 14 residues. CDR1 is LGHDT, CDR2 YNNKEL, per germline (reference sequence). V lost 4 bases and J lost 10, with 14 bases in between.

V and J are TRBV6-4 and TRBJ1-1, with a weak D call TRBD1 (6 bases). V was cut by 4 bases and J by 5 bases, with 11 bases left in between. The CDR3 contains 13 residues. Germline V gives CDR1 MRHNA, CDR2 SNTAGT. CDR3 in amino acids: CASSGGGRTEAFF. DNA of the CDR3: TGTGCCAGCAGTGGAGGGGGACGAACTGAAGCTTTCTTT.

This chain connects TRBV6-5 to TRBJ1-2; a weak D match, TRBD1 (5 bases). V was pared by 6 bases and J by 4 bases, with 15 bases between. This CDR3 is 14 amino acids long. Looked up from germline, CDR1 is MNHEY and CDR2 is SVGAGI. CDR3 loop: CASRATAQTYGYTF. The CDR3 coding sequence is TGTGCCAGCAGGGCGACAGCCCAAACCTATGGCTACACCTTC.

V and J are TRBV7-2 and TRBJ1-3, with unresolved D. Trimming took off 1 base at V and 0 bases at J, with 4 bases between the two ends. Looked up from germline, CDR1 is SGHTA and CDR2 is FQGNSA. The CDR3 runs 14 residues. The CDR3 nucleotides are TGTGCCAGCAGCTTAGGGAGCTCTGGAAACACCATATATTTT. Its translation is CASSLGSSGNTIYF. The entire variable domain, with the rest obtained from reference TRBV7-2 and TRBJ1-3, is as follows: GAGVSQSPSNKVTEKGKDVELRCDPISGHTALYWYRQSLGQGLEFLIYFQGNSAPDKSGLPSDRFSAERTGGSVSTLTIQRTQQEDSAVYLCASSLGSSGNTIYFGEGSWLTVV.

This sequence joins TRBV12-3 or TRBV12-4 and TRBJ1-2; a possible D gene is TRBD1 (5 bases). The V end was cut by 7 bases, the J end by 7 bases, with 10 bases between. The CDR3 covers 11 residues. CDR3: CASNQGTGYTF. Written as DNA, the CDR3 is TGTGCCAGCAATCAGGGAACTGGCTACACCTTC.

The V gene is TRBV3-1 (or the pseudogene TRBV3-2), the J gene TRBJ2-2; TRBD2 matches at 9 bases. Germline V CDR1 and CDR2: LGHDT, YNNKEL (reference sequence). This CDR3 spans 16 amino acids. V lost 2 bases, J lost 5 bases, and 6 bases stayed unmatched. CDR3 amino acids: CASSQQRLAGTGELFF. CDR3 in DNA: TGTGCCAGCAGCCAACAGAGGCTAGCGGGGACCGGGGAGCTGTTTTTT.